Shown below are 13 T cell receptor beta chains from a single sample sequenced in a study of Tregs in tolerant kidney transplant recipients. Generated by immunoSEQ multiplex PCR, the TCRdb table keeps only in-frame clones and is missing some. The sample carries about 240,000 clones, more than 65% recorded once. Sequencing input: CD4+ T cells from blood. Every receptor here comes from a human donor in good health.

This chain connects TRBV30 to TRBJ1-2; possible D gene TRBD1, 6 bases. The CDR3 covers 12 residues. Trimming left V 2 bases short and J 4 bases short, with 8 bases between. Per germline, CDR1 GTSNPN and CDR2 SVGIG (reference sequence). CDR3 amino acids: CAWSQGSYGYTF. The CDR3 nucleotides are TGTGCCTGGAGTCAGGGGTCCTATGGCTACACCTTC. Full variable domain (remainder filled in from reference TRBV30 and TRBJ1-2): SQTIHQWPATLVQPVGSPLSLECTVEGTSNPNLYWYRQAAGRGLQLLFYSVGIGQISSEVPQNLSASRPQDRQFILSSKKLLLSDSGFYLCAWSQGSYGYTFGSGTRLTVV.

V and J are TRBV2 and TRBJ1-2, with a possible D match to TRBD1 (5 bases). This CDR3 has 13 amino acids. CDR1 is SNHLY and CDR2 is FYNNEI in the germline V gene. V gave up 10 bases and J gave up 2 bases, with 14 bases separating them. The CDR3 reads CATFQTVNYGYTF. In DNA, the CDR3 is TGTGCCACCTTCCAGACAGTAAACTATGGCTACACCTTC.

The chain joins TRBV11-1 to TRBJ2-6, with D unclear. Trimming took off 2 bases at V and 0 bases at J, with 8 bases between the two ends. The CDR3 loop spans 16 amino acids. Germline-derived CDR1 and CDR2 are SGHAT and FQDESV (reference sequence). This chain's CDR3 is CASSLRPSSGANVLTF. Here the CDR3 DNA reads TGTGCCAGCAGCTTACGCCCCAGCTCTGGGGCCAACGTCCTGACTTTC.

The gene calls are TRBV11-3 and TRBJ2-1; D may be TRBD1 or TRBD2 (5 bases each). Per germline, CDR1 SGHNT and CDR2 YENEEA. The CDR3 spans 16 residues. Trimming stripped 1 base from V and 0 bases from J, with 10 bases between. CDR3 bases: TGTGCCAGCAGCTTAGGGGACCTGAGCTCCTACAATGAGCAGTTCTTC. This translates into CASSLGDLSSYNEQFF.

The V and J genes are TRBV9 and TRBJ2-7, with 7 bases fitting TRBD2. Germline assignment: CDR1 SGDLS and CDR2 YYNGEE. The length of the CDR3 is 14 residues. The J segment lost 7 bases and the V segment lost 4 bases, leaving 11 bases of the junction unmatched. The CDR3 nucleotides read TGTGCCAGCAGCACCGACTACCCCGGGGGGGAGCAGTACTTC. Translating it yields CASSTDYPGGEQYF.

V is TRBV5-1 and J is TRBJ2-7; TRBD1 agrees at 7 bases. Germline V gene lookup returns CDR1 SGHRS and CDR2 YFSETQ. This CDR3 comprises 13 residues. J lost 3 bases, V lost 4 bases, and 4 bases had no gene match. CDR3 DNA sequence: TGCGCCAGCAGCCTATACAGGGGCTACGAGCAGTACTTC. Translated, it gives CASSLYRGYEQYF.

This clone appeared a single time. The chain employs TRBV5-4 and TRBJ2-2; weak D call: TRBD1 (6 bases). Per germline, CDR1 SGHNT and CDR2 YYREEE (reference sequence). This CDR3 has 16 residues. V was shortened by 5 bases and J by 5 bases, with 19 bases between the two germline ends. Written as DNA, the CDR3 is TGTGCCAGCAGGCCGCCCCCGGACAGTGGGACCGGGGAGCTGTTTTTT. Its translation is CASRPPPDSGTGELFF.

The chain has TRBV7-6 and TRBJ1-5; maybe TRBD1 (6 bases). Germline V gives CDR1 SGHVS, CDR2 FNYEAQ. Trimming took off 1 base at V and 3 bases at J, with 13 bases between the two ends. The CDR3 spans 16 residues. The CDR3 DNA follows: TGTGCCAGCAGCTTAGGTTCTACAGGGTACAATCAGCCCCAGCATTTT. It codes for CASSLGSTGYNQPQHF. Full variable domain (missing parts from reference TRBV7-6 and TRBJ1-5): GAGVSQSPRYKVTKRGQDVALRCDPISGHVSLYWYRQALGQGPEFLTYFNYEAQQDKSGLPNDRFSAERPEGSISTLTIQRTEQRDSAMYRCASSLGSTGYNQPQHFGDGTRLSIL.

This clone was picked up one time. The chain employs TRBV6-1 and TRBJ2-5, with a weak D call TRBD2 (7 bases). CDR3 length: 12 amino acids. Trimming stripped 6 bases from V and 5 bases from J, with 10 bases between. The germline gives CDR1 MNHNS, CDR2 SASEGT. The CDR3 here is CASRGGPETQYF. CDR3 nucleotides: TGTGCCAGCAGGGGGGGGCCGGAGACCCAGTACTTC.

This chain joins TRBV7-2 and TRBJ2-7; 7 nucleotides align to TRBD1. This CDR3 has 15 amino acids. Germline CDR1 SGHTA, CDR2 FQGNSA. Trimming cost V 5 bases and J 0 bases; bases outside gene matches: 7. The CDR3 region has the DNA TGTGCCAGCAGCCGGGGACAGTTTAACTCCTACGAGCAGTACTTC. Protein: CASSRGQFNSYEQYF.

This clone appeared a single time. For the CDR3, the DNA is TGTGCCAGCAGTGAGGGGAACACTGAAGCTTTCTTT. This codes for CASSEGNTEAFF. The chain links TRBV6-1 to TRBJ1-1; D is ambiguous. Germline CDR1 reads MNHNS; CDR2 reads SASEGT. V lost 3 bases to trimming and J lost 1 base, with 3 bases between them. The CDR3 length is 12 residues.

The chain employs TRBV12-2 and TRBJ2-3; the table's TRBD2 call for D was not verified on the DNA. TRBV12-2 is annotated as a pseudogene. The CDR3 covers 16 residues. CDR3 nucleotides: TGTGCAAGTCGCCCACCTGCCGCGGGAGGGAGAGATACGCAGTATTTT. Encoded protein: CASRPPAAGGRDTQYF.

This clone has just a few counts. The chain recombines TRBV6-5 with TRBJ2-1; D is unresolved. The V gene's germline CDR1 is MNHEY and CDR2 SVGAGI. The CDR3 covers 15 residues. Trimming took 0 bases from V and 4 from J, leaving 10 bases between them. The CDR3 here is CASSYSRTRYNEQFF. The CDR3 DNA sequence: TGTGCCAGCAGTTACTCGCGAACTCGGTACAATGAGCAGTTCTTC.